This TCR beta chain was captured by sequencing in a study of blood T cells in healthy people across ages. This CDR3 contains 16 residues. Germline V gives CDR1 SGHRS, CDR2 YFSETQ. Trimming removed 1 base at V and 0 bases at J, with 8 bases between. A word on this clonotype: Its specificity is not known.

Study-level findings and limits: Expanded clonotype changes were possibly confounded by unknown donor CMV status.

The use of a sample-barcoded 5' primer and a J-beta primer mix characterized a second PCR of about 7 to 12 cycles. MiXCR was run by TCRdb on the 5' RACE reads, yielding one entry per CDR3 protein. The table lists about 1.1 million distinct CDR3 sequences, 35% to 40% of them singletons. Input material: blood. The sequence came from a man aged 18 to 30 in good health. This chain uses TRBV5-1 with TRBJ2-6; unclear D gene. The CDR3 nucleotides are TGCGCCAGCAGCTTGTCTACCCTCTCTGGGGCCAACGTCCTGACTTTC. Translating it yields CASSLSTLSGANVLTF.